This T cell receptor (beta chain) was found in a study of beta chain features in type 1 diabetes. Study outcomes and limitations: Among patients with Type 1 diabetes, TCRB CDR3s were moderately but significantly shorter in every one of the four CD4+ subsets.

The authors reverse transcribed all of the isolated RNA, so sequencing captured expressed TCRB transcripts. The protocol was immunoSEQ multiplex PCR, while the TCRdb copy is restricted to in-frame clones and leaves out a portion. The profile covers approximately 340,000 clones, with roughly 15% appearing a single time and around 0.02% taken by the ten largest. This CDR3 spans 15 amino acids. Germline CDR1 reads GTSNPN; CDR2 reads SVGIG (reference sequence). The germline V and J ends were trimmed by 0 bases and 3 bases, with 15 bases remaining between them. As concerns this clone: The antigen is undetermined.

This receptor was taken from a woman under 30 in good health. Sequencing was performed on naive CD4+ T cells from blood. This chain uses TRBV30 with TRBJ2-7, with a possible D match to TRBD2 (5 bases). The CDR3: CAWSVPWERSYEQYF. CDR3 nucleotides: TGTGCCTGGAGTGTCCCGTGGGAGCGCAGCTACGAGCAGTACTTC.